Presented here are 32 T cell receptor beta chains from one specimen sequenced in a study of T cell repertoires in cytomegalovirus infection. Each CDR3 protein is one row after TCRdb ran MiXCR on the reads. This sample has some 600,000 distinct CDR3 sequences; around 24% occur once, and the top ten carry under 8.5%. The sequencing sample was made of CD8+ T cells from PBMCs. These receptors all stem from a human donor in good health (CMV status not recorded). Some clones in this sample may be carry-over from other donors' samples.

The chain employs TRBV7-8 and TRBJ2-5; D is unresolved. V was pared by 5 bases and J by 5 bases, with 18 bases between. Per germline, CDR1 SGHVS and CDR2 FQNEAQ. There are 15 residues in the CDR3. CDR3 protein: CASSRNHGSRETQYF. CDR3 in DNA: TGTGCCAGCAGCCGTAACCACGGGTCGCGGGAGACCCAGTACTTC. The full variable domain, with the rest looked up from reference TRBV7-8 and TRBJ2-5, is GAGVSQSPRYKVAKRGQDVALRCDPISGHVSLFWYQQALGQGPEFLTYFQNEAQLDKSGLPSDRFFAERPEGSVSTLKIQRTQQEDSAVYLCASSRNHGSRETQYFGPGTRLLVL.

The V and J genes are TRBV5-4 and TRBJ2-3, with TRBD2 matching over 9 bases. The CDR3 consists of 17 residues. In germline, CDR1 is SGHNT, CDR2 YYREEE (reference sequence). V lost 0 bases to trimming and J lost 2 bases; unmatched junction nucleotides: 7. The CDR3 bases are TGTGCCAGCAGCTTGGATCGTAGCGGGGGAACCACAGATACGCAGTATTTT. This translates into CASSLDRSGGTTDTQYF.

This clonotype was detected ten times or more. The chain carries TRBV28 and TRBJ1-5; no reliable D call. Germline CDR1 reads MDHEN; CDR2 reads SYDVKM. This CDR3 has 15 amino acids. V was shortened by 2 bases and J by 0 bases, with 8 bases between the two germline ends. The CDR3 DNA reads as TGTGCCAGCAGTTTAAGAGGGCCTAGCAATCAGCCCCAGCATTTT. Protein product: CASSLRGPSNQPQHF.

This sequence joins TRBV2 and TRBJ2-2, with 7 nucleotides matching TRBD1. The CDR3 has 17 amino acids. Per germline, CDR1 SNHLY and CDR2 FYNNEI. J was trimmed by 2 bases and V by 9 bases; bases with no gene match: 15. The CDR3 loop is CASDLDRAATNTGELFF. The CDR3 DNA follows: TGTGCCAGTGATCTAGACAGGGCTGCCACTAACACCGGGGAGCTGTTTTTT. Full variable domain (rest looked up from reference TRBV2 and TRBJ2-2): EPEVTQTPSHQVTQMGQEVILRCVPISNHLYFYWYRQILGQKVEFLVSFYNNEISEKSEIFDDQFSVERPDGSNFTLKIRSTKLEDSAMYFCASDLDRAATNTGELFFGEGSRLTVL.

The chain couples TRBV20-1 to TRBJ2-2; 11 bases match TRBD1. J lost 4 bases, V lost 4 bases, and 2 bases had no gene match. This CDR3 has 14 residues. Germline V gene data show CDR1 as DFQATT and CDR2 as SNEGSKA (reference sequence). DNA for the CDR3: TGCAGTGCTATCGGGACAGGGGGCACCGGGGAGCTGTTTTTT. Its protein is CSAIGTGGTGELFF.

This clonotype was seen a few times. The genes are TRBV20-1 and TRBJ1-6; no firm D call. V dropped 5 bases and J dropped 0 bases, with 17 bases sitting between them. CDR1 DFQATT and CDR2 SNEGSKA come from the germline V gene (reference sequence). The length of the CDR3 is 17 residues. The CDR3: CSAAPPDMSSYNSPLHF. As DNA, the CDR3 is TGCAGTGCTGCCCCCCCCGACATGAGCTCCTATAATTCACCCCTCCACTTT.

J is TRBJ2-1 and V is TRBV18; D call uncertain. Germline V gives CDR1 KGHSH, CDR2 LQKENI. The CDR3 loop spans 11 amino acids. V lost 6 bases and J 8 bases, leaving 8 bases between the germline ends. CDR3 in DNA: TGTGCCAGCTCCGAAAGCGATGAGCAGTTCTTC. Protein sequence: CASSESDEQFF.

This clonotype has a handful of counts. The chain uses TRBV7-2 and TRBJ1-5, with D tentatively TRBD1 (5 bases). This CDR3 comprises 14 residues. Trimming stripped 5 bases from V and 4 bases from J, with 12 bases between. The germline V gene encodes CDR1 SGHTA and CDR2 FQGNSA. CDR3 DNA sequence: TGTGCCAGCAGCCCTACTCAGGGAAATCAGCCCCAGCATTTT. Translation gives CASSPTQGNQPQHF.

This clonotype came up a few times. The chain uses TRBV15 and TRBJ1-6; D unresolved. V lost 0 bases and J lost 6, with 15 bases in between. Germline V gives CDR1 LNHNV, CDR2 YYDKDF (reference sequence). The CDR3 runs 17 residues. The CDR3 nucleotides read TGTGCCACCAGCAGAGAAGGAGGAGGAGGTGTTAATTCACCCCTCCACTTT. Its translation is CATSREGGGGVNSPLHF.

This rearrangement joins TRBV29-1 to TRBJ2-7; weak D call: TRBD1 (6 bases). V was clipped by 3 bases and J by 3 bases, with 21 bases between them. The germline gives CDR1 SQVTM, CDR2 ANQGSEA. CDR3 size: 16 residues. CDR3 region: CSVEGQRDRPNYEQYF. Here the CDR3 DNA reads TGCAGCGTTGAGGGACAACGGGACCGCCCCAACTACGAGCAGTACTTC.

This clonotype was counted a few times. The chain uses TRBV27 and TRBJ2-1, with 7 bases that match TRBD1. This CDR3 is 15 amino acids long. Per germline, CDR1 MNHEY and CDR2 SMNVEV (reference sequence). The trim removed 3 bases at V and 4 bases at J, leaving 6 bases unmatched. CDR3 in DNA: TGTGCCAGCAGTTTTTTTGGGGGACAGTACAATGAGCAGTTCTTC. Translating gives CASSFFGGQYNEQFF.

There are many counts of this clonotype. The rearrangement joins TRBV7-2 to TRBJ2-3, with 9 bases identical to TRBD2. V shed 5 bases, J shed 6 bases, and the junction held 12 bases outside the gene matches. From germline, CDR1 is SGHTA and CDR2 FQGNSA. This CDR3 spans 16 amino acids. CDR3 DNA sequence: TGTGCCAGCAGCATCATCGGCGGGGGGGCATTGGATACGCAGTATTTT. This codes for CASSIIGGGALDTQYF.

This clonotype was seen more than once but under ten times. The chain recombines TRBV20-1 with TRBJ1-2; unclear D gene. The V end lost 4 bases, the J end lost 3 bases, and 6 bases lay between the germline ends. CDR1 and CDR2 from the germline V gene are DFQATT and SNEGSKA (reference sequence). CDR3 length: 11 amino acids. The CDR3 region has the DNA TGCAGTGCTACCACCCACTATGGCTACACCTTC. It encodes CSATTHYGYTF.

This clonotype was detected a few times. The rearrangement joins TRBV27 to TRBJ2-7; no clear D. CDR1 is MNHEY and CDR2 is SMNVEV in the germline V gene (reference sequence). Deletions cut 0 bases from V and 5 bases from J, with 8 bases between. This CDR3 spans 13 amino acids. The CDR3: CASSLSRSNEQYF. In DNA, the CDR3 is TGTGCCAGCAGTTTATCGAGGTCAAACGAGCAGTACTTC.

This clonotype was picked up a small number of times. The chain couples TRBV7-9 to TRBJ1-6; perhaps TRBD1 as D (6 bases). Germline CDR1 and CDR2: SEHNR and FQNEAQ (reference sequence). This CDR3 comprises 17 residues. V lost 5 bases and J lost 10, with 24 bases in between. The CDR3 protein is CASSDHSLAGASSPLHF. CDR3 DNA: TGTGCCAGCAGCGACCACTCACTAGCGGGGGCGAGCTCACCCCTCCACTTT.

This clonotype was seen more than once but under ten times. CDR3 sequence reads: CASSPPGEGMNTEAFF. The CDR3 DNA reads TGTGCCAGCAGCCCCCCAGGAGAGGGAATGAACACTGAAGCTTTCTTT. V usage is TRBV7-6 and J usage is TRBJ1-1; D uncertain. The CDR3 spans 16 residues. Looked up from germline, CDR1 is SGHVS and CDR2 is FNYEAQ. V was clipped by 5 bases and J by 0 bases, with 16 bases between them.

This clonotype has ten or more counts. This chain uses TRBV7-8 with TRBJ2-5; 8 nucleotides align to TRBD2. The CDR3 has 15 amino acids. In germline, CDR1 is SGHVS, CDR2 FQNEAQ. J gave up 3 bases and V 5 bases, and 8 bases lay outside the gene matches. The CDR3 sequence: CASSQGRRGEETQYF. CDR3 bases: TGTGCCAGCAGCCAAGGGCGGCGGGGGGAAGAGACCCAGTACTTC.

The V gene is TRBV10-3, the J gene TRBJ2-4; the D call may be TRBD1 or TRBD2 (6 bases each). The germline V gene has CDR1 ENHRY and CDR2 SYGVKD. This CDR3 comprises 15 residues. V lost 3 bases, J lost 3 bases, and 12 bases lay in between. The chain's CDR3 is CAISDYREDKNIQYF. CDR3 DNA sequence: TGTGCCATCAGTGACTACAGGGAGGACAAAAACATTCAGTACTTC.

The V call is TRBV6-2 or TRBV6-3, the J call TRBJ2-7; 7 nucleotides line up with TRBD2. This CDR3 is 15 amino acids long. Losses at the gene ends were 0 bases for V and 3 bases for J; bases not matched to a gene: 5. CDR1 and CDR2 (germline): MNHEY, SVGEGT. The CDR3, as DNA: TGTGCCAGCAGTTACTCAAGGCCGGGGGGCTACGAGCAGTACGTC. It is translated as CASSYSRPGGYEQYV.

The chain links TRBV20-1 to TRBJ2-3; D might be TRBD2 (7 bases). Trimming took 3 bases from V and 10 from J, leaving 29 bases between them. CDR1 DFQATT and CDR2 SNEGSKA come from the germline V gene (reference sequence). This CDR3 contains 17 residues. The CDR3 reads CSASNPGQAGAFEPQYF. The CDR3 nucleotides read TGCAGTGCTAGTAACCCTGGGCAGGCGGGGGCCTTTGAGCCGCAGTATTTT.

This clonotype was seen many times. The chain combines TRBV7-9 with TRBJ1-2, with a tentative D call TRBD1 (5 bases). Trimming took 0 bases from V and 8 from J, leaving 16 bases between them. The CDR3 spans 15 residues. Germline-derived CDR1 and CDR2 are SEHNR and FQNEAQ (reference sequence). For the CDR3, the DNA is TGTGCCAGCAGCTTAGCGTCGGGCAGGGAGGGCGGCTACACCTTC. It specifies CASSLASGREGGYTF.

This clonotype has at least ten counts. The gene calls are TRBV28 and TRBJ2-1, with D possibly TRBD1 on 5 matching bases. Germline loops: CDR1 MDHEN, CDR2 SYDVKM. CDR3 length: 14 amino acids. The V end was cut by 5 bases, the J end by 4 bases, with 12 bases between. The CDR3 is CASSPIDSYNEQFF. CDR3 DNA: TGTGCCAGCAGTCCTATTGACAGTTACAATGAGCAGTTCTTC. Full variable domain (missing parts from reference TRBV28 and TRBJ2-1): DVKVTQSSRYLVKRTGEKVFLECVQDMDHENMFWYRQDPGLGLRLIYFSYDVKMKEKGDIPEGYSVSREKKERFSLILESASTNQTSMYLCASSPIDSYNEQFFGPGTRLTVL.

CDR3 sequence: CASSPGLYYEQCV. DNA of the CDR3: TGTGCCAGCAGTCCGGGACTCTACTACGAGCAGTGCGTC. The V gene is TRBV27, the J gene TRBJ2-7; D is perhaps TRBD2 (6 bases). The CDR3 contains 13 residues. Germline V gives CDR1 MNHEY, CDR2 SMNVEV (reference sequence).

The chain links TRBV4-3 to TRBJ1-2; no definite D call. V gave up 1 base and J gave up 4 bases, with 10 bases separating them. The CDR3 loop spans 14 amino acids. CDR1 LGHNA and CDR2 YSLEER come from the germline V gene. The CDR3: CASSQGLSGYGYTF. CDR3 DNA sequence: TGCGCCAGCAGCCAAGGGTTATCCGGCTATGGCTACACCTTC.

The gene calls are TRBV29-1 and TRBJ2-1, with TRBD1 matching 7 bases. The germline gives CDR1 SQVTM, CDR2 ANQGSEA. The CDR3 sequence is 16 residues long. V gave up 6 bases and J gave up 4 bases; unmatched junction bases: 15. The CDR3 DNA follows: TGCAGCGTCAGTCAATCGGACAGGCTGATTTACAATGAGCAGTTCTTC. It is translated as CSVSQSDRLIYNEQFF.

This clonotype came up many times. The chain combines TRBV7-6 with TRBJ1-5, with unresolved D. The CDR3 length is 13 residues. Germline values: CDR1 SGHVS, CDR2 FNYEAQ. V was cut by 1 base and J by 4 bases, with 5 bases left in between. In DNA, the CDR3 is TGTGCCAGCAGCTTAGGAGAAAATCAGCCCCAGCATTTT. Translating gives CASSLGENQPQHF.

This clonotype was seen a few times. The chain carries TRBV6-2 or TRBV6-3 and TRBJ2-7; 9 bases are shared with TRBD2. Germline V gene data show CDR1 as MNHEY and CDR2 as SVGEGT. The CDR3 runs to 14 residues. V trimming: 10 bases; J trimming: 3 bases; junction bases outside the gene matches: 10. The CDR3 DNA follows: TGTGCCACCAGGAAACTAGCGGGTCTCTACGAGCAGTACGTC. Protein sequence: CATRKLAGLYEQYV.

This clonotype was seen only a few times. CDR3 in amino acids: CASSQGDGSDLGLTF. In DNA form, the CDR3 reads TGCGCCAGCAGCCAGGGAGACGGATCTGATTTGGGCCTGACTTTC. The chain has TRBV4-3 and TRBJ2-6; D is possibly TRBD2 (5 bases). The CDR3 sequence is 15 residues long. Trimming left V 3 bases short and J 15 bases short, with 21 bases between. Germline V gene lookup returns CDR1 LGHNA and CDR2 YSLEER.

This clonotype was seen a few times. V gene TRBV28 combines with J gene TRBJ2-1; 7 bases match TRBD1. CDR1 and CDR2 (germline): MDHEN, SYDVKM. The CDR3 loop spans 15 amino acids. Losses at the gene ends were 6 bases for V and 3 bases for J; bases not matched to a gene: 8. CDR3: CASRPQGDGYNEQFF. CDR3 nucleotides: TGTGCCAGCAGACCTCAGGGGGACGGCTACAATGAGCAGTTCTTC.

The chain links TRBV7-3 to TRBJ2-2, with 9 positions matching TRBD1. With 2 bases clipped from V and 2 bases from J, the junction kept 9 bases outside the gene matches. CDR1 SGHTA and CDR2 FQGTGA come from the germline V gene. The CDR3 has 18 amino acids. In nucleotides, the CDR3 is TGTGCCAGCAGCTTATACCGGACAGGGGCGATAAACACCGGGGAGCTGTTTTTT. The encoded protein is CASSLYRTGAINTGELFF.

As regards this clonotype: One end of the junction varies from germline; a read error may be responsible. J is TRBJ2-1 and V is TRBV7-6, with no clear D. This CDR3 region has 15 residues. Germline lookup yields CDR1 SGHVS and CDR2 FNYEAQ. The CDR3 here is CASSLGPGEGNGQFF. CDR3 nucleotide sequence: TGTGCCAGCAGCTTAGGTCCGGGTGAAGGAAATGGGCAGTTCTTC.

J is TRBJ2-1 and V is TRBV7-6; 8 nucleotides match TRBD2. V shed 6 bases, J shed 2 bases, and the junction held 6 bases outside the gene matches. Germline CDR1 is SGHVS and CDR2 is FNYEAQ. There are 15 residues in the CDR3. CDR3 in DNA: TGTGCCAGCAGACAACGAGCGGGGGCCTACAATGAGCAGTTCTTC. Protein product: CASRQRAGAYNEQFF.